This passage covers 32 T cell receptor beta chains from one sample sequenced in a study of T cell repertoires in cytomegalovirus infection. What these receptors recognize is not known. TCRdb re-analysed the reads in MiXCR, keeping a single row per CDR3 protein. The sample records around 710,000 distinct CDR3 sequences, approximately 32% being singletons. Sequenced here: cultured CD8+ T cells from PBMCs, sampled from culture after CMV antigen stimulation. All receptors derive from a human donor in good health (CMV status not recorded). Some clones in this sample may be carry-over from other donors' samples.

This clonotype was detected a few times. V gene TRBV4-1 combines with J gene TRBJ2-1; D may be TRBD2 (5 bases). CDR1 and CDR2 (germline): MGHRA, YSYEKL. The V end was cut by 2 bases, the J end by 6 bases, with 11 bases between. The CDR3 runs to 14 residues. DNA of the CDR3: TGCGCCAGCAGCCAACCGACTACCGGCAATGAGCAGTTCTTC. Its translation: CASSQPTTGNEQFF.

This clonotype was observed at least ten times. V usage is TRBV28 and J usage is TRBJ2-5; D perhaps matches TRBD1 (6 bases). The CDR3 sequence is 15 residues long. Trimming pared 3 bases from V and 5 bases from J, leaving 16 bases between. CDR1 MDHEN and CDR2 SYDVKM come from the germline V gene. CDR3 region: CASSFRYRVEETQYF. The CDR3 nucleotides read TGTGCCAGCAGTTTCCGGTACAGGGTAGAGGAGACCCAGTACTTC.

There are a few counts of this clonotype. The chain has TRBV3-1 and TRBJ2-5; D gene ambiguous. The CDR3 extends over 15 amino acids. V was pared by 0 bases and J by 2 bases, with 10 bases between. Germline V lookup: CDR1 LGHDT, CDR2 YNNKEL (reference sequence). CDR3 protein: CASSQDSSRQETQYF. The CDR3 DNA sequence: TGTGCCAGCAGCCAAGATTCTAGTCGGCAAGAGACCCAGTACTTC.

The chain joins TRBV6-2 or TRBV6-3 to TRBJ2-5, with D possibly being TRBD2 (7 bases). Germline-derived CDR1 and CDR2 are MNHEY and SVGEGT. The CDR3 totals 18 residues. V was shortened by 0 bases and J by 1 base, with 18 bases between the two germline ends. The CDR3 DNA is TGTGCCAGCAGTTACTCGAAACGGGGGGCCCCTGGCCAAGAGACCCAGTACTTC. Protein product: CASSYSKRGAPGQETQYF.

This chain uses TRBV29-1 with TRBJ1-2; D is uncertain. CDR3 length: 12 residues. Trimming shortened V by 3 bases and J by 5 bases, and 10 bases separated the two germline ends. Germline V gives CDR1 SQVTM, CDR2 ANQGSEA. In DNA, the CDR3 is TGCAGCGTTGAGGGAAATAGTTATGGCTACACCTTC. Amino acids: CSVEGNSYGYTF.

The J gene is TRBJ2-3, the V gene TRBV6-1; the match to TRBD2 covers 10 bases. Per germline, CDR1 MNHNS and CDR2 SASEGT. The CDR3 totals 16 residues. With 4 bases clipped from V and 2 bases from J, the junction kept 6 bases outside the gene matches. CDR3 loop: CASSVVSGGLTDTQYF. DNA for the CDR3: TGTGCCAGCAGTGTGGTTAGCGGGGGGCTCACAGATACGCAGTATTTT.

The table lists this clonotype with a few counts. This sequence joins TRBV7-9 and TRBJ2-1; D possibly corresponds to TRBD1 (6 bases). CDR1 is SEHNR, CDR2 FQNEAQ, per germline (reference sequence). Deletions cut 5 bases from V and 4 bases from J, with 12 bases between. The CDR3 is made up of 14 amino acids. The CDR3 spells CASSERDNYNEQFF. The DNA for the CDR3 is TGTGCCAGCAGCGAAAGGGACAATTACAATGAGCAGTTCTTC.

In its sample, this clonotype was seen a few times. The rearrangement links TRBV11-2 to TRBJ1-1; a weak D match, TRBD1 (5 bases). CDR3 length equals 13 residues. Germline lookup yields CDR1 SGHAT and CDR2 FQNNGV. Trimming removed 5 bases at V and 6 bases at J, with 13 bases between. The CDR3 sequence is CASSRGRGAEAFF. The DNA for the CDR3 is TGTGCCAGCAGCCGCGGACGGGGGGCTGAAGCTTTCTTT.

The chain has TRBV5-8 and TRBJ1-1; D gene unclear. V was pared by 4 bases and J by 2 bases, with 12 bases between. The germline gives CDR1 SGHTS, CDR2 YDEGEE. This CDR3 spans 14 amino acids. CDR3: CASSLRMLNTEAFF. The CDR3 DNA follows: TGTGCCAGCAGCCTCAGGATGCTTAACACTGAAGCTTTCTTT.

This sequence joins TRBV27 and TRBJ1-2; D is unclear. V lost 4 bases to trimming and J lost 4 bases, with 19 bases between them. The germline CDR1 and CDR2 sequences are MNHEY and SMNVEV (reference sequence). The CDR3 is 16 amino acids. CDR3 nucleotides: TGTGCCAGCAGTTGGACGGCAACGGGGAGCATCTATGGCTACACCTTC. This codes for CASSWTATGSIYGYTF.

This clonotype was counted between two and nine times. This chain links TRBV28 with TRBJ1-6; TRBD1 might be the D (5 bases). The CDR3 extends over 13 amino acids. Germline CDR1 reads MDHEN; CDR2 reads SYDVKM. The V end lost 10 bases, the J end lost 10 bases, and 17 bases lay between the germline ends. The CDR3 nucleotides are TGTGCCACAGGGATCCAGGCTGTATCACCCCTCCACTTT. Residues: CATGIQAVSPLHF.

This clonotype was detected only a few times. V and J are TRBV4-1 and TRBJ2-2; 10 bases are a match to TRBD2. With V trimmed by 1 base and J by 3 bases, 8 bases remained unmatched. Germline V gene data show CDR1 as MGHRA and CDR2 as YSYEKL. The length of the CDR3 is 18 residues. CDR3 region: CASSQVPSGGGDTGELFF. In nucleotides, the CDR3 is TGCGCCAGCAGCCAAGTTCCTAGCGGGGGCGGTGACACCGGGGAGCTGTTTTTT.

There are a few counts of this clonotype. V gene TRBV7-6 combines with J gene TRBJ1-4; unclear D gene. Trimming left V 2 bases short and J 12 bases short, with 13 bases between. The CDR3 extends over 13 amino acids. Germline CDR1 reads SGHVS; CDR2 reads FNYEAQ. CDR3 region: CASSLSGPRELFF. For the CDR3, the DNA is TGTGCCAGCAGCTTATCCGGTCCGAGAGAACTGTTTTTT. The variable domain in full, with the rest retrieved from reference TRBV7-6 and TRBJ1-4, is GAGVSQSPRYKVTKRGQDVALRCDPISGHVSLYWYRQALGQGPEFLTYFNYEAQQDKSGLPNDRFSAERPEGSISTLTIQRTEQRDSAMYRCASSLSGPRELFFGSGTQLSVL.

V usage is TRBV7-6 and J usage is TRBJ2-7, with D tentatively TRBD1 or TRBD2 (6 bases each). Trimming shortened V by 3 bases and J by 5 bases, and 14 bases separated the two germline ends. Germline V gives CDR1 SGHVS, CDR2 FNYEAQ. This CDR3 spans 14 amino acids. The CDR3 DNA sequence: TGTGCCAGCAGCTTGGGGGGAAGGGACAACGAGCAGTACTTC. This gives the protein CASSLGGRDNEQYF. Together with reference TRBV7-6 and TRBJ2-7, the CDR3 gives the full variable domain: GAGVSQSPRYKVTKRGQDVALRCDPISGHVSLYWYRQALGQGPEFLTYFNYEAQQDKSGLPNDRFSAERPEGSISTLTIQRTEQRDSAMYRCASSLGGRDNEQYFGPGTRLTVT.

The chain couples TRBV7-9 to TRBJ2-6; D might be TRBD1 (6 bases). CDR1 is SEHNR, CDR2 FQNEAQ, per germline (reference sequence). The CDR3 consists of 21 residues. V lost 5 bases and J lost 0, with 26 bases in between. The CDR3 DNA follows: TGTGCCAGCAGCCGGCCCGCTGTACAGGGCAGCTATGTCTCTGGGGCCAACGTCCTGACTTTC. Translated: CASSRPAVQGSYVSGANVLTF.

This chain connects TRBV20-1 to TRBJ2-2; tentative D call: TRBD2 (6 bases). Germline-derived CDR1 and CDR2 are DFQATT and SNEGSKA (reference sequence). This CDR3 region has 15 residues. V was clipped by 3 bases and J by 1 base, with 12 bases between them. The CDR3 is CSASPVRGNTGELFF. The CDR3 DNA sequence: TGCAGTGCTAGCCCCGTGCGGGGGAACACCGGGGAGCTGTTTTTT.

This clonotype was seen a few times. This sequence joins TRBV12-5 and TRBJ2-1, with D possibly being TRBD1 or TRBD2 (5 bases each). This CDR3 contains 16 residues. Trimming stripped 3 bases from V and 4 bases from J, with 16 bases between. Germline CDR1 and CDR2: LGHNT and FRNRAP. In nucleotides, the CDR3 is TGTGCTAGTGGTTTCTCCCGGGACCGCTCTTACAATGAGCAGTTCTTC. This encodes CASGFSRDRSYNEQFF.

In nucleotides, the CDR3 is TGTGCCAGCAGCGATGAAGGGGGCTTTGGGGAGACCCAGTACTTC. Translated: CASSDEGGFGETQYF. The chain carries TRBV7-9 and TRBJ2-5, with TRBD1 matching 7 bases. Germline V gives CDR1 SEHNR, CDR2 FQNEAQ (reference sequence). V was clipped by 5 bases and J by 5 bases; unmatched bases: 11. CDR3 length equals 15 residues.

CDR3 nucleotides: TGTGCCAGCAGCTTAGGGACCGAAGATTCACCCCTCCACTTT. It specifies CASSLGTEDSPLHF. The gene calls are TRBV13 and TRBJ1-6; D is unclear. V was trimmed by 0 bases and J by 8 bases, leaving 8 bases between them. Germline CDR1 and CDR2: PRHDT and FYEKMQ (reference sequence). The CDR3 spans 14 residues.

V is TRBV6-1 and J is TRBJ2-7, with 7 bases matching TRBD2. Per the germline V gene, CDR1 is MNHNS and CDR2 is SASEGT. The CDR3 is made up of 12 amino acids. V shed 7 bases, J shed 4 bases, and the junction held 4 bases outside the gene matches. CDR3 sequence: CASTRGKYEQYV. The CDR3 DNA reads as TGTGCCAGCACGCGGGGGAAGTACGAGCAGTACGTC.

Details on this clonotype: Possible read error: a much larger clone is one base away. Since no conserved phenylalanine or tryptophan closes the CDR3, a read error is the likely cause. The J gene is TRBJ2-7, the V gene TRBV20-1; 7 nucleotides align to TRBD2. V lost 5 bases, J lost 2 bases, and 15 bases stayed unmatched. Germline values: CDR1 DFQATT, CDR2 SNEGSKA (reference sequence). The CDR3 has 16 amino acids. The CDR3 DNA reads TGCAGTGCTGAGGGGAAGATGGAGCGGGACCCCTACGAGCAGTACCTC. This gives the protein CSAEGKMERDPYEQYL.

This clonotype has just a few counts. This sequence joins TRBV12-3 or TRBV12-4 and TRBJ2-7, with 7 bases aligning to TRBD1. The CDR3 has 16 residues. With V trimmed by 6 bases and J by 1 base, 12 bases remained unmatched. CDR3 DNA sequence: TGTGCCAGCAGCACTACCCTGGGACAGAGTTCCTACGAGCAGTACTTC. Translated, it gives CASSTTLGQSSYEQYF.

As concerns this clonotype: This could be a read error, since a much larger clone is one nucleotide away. The CDR3 DNA is TGTGCCAGGAGTCCCCCGGACAAATTTTACAATGAGCAGTTCTTC. Its translation is CARSPPDKFYNEQFF. The V and J genes are TRBV12-3 or TRBV12-4 and TRBJ2-1, with D tentatively TRBD1 (5 bases). V was clipped by 9 bases and J by 4 bases, with 19 bases between them. The CDR3 consists of 15 residues.

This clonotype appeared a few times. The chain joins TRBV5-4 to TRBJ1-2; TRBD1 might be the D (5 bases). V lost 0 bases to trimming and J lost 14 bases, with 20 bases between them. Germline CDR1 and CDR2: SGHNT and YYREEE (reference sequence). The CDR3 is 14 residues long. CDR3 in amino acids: CASSLGDSVPTKTF. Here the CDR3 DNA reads TGTGCCAGCAGCTTGGGAGACAGCGTCCCAACTAAGACCTTC.

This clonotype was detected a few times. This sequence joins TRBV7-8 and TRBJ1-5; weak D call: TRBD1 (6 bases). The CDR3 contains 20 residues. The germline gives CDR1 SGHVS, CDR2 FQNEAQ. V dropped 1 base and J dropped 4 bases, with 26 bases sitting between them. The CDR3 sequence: CASSLEFWGTYLSGNQPQHF. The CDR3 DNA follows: TGTGCCAGCAGCTTAGAGTTCTGGGGGACATACCTTAGTGGAAATCAGCCCCAGCATTTT.

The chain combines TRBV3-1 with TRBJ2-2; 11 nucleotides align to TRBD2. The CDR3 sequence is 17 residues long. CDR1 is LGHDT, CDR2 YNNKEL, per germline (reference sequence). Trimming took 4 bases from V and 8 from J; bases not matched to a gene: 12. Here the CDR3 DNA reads TGTGCCAGCAGCCCAGGGACTAGCGGCCTTACCGGTGGGGAGCTGTTTTTT. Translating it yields CASSPGTSGLTGGELFF.

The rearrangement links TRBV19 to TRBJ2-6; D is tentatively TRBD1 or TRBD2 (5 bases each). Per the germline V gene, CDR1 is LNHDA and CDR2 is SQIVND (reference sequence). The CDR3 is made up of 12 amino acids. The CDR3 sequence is CAVSGRKDVLTF. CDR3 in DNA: TGTGCGGTCTCAGGGAGAAAGGACGTCCTGACTTTC.

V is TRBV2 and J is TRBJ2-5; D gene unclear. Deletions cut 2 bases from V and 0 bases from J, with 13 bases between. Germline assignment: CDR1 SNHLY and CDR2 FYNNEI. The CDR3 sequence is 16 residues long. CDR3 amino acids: CASSELSPAYQETQYF. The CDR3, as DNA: TGTGCCAGCAGTGAATTAAGCCCAGCTTACCAAGAGACCCAGTACTTC.

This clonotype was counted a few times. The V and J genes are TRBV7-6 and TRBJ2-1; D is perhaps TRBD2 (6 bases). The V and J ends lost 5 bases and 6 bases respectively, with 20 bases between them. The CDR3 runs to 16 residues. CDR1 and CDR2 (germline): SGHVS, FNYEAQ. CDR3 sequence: CASSLPAGPEANEQFF. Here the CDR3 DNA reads TGTGCCAGCAGCCTCCCGGCGGGACCAGAGGCCAATGAGCAGTTCTTC.

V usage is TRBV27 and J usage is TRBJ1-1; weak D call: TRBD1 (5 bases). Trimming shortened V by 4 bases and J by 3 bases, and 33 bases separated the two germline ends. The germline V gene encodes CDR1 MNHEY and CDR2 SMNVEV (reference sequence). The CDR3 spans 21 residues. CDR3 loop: CASSSYLNRRVPTRADTEAFF. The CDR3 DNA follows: TGTGCCAGCAGTTCTTACTTAAATCGCAGGGTGCCCACGAGAGCGGACACTGAAGCTTTCTTT.

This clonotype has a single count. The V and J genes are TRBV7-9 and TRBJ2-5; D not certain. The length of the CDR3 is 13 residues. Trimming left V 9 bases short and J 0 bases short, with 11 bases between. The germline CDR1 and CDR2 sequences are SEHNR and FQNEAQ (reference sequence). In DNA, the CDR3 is TGTGCCAGTACGGGCGGAAACCAAGAGACCCAGTACTTC. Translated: CASTGGNQETQYF.

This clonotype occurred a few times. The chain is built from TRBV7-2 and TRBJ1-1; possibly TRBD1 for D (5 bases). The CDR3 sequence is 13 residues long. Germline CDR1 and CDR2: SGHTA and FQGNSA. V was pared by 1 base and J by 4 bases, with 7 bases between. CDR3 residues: CASSLVTVTEAFF. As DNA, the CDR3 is TGTGCCAGCAGCTTAGTGACAGTCACTGAAGCTTTCTTT.